Shown below are 31 T cell receptor beta chains from a single sample sequenced in a study of T cells after yellow fever vaccination. TCRdb itself ran the 5' RACE reads through MiXCR, one entry per CDR3 protein. The table records some 27,000 distinct CDR3 sequences, 5.5% to 8% of them present only once. This material consisted of PBMCs, either bulk or a sorted T-cell subset (CD4+, CD8+, memory, or dextramer-sorted; not recorded which), taken on the day of the yellow fever booster vaccination. The origin of the receptors is a man aged 30 to 39 who received the YFV17D yellow fever vaccine.

Ten or more counts support this clonotype. The chain has TRBV11-1 and TRBJ2-5; D unclear. Trimming took off 0 bases at V and 5 bases at J, with 4 bases between the two ends. There are 12 residues in the CDR3. Germline V lookup: CDR1 SGHAT, CDR2 FQDESV (reference sequence). The CDR3 reads CASSLARETQYF. CDR3 coding DNA: TGTGCCAGCAGCTTAGCGAGGGAGACCCAGTACTTC.

This clonotype was seen a few times. This chain joins TRBV7-2 and TRBJ2-4; D unresolved. CDR1 is SGHTA and CDR2 is FQGNSA in the germline V gene. The V end was cut by 1 base, the J end by 0 bases, with 10 bases between. The CDR3 is 16 amino acids. CDR3 in DNA: TGTGCCAGCAGCTTAGTGTGGGGTCGAGCCAAAAACATTCAGTACTTC. Translated: CASSLVWGRAKNIQYF. Full variable domain (outside the CDR3, taken from reference TRBV7-2 and TRBJ2-4): GAGVSQSPSNKVTEKGKDVELRCDPISGHTALYWYRQSLGQGLEFLIYFQGNSAPDKSGLPSDRFSAERTGGSVSTLTIQRTQQEDSAVYLCASSLVWGRAKNIQYFGAGTRLSVL.

This clonotype has at least ten counts. One end of the junction fails to match germline, which may point to a read error. The chain couples TRBV20-1 to TRBJ2-5, with D possibly TRBD2 on 5 matching bases. From germline, CDR1 is DFQATT and CDR2 SNEGSKA (reference sequence). The CDR3 totals 12 residues. The CDR3 sequence is CSARGIQETQYF. The CDR3 bases are TGCAGTGCAAGAGGGATCCAAGAGACCCAGTACTTC.

This clonotype was recorded many times. The chain employs TRBV5-1 and TRBJ2-3, with 9 bases matching TRBD2. The V gene end was trimmed by 0 bases and the J gene end by 0 bases; junction bases not matched to a gene: 2. The germline V gene encodes CDR1 SGHRS and CDR2 YFSETQ. The CDR3 loop spans 16 amino acids. CDR3 nucleotide sequence: TGCGCCAGCAGCTTGGCAACTAGCGGGAGCACAGATACGCAGTATTTT. This translates into CASSLATSGSTDTQYF.

This clonotype came up many times. The chain carries TRBV2 and TRBJ1-2; 8 bases are shared with TRBD1. This CDR3 is 13 amino acids long. Germline CDR1 is SNHLY and CDR2 is FYNNEI. The V and J ends lost 4 bases and 2 bases, in that order; junction bases with no gene match: 0. The CDR3 DNA reads TGTGCCAGCAGTGGACAGGGGAACTATGGCTACACCTTC. Its translation is CASSGQGNYGYTF. The full variable domain, rest sourced from reference TRBV2 and TRBJ1-2, is EPEVTQTPSHQVTQMGQEVILRCVPISNHLYFYWYRQILGQKVEFLVSFYNNEISEKSEIFDDQFSVERPDGSNFTLKIRSTKLEDSAMYFCASSGQGNYGYTFGSGTRLTVV.

This clonotype has a handful of counts. As DNA, the CDR3 is TGCAGTGCTCACCCCGGGACAGGGGCCACAGATACGCAGTATTTT. This codes for CSAHPGTGATDTQYF. The chain employs TRBV20-1 and TRBJ2-3, with 10 positions matching TRBD1. The CDR3 has 15 residues. CDR1 and CDR2 (germline): DFQATT, SNEGSKA (reference sequence). V was pared by 5 bases and J by 2 bases, with 7 bases of the junction left unmatched.

This clonotype was recorded many times. The chain links TRBV20-1 to TRBJ1-1; D possibly corresponds to TRBD1 (5 bases). The CDR3 has 14 residues. The germline V and J ends were trimmed by 4 bases and 0 bases, with 12 bases remaining between them. CDR1 is DFQATT, CDR2 SNEGSKA, per germline (reference sequence). As DNA, the CDR3 is TGCAGTGCTAAGGAGGGGAGGATGAACACTGAAGCTTTCTTT. Translation gives CSAKEGRMNTEAFF.

This clonotype was picked up many times. The chain uses TRBV12-3 or TRBV12-4 and TRBJ2-1; 7 positions match TRBD2. The CDR3 length is 14 residues. Trimming took 3 bases from V and 12 from J; bases not matched to a gene: 11. CDR3 residues: CASSFRASGDGQFF. As DNA, the CDR3 is TGTGCCAGCAGTTTCCGTGCTAGCGGCGACGGGCAGTTCTTC.

This clonotype was recorded a few times. Here the CDR3 reads CASSLKAFF. The DNA of the CDR3 is TGTGCCAGCAGCTTAAAAGCTTTCTTT. The chain combines TRBV11-2 with TRBJ1-1; D not resolved. V lost 2 bases and J 9 bases, leaving 1 base between the germline ends. This CDR3 contains 9 residues. The V gene's germline CDR1 is SGHAT and CDR2 FQNNGV.

The rearrangement joins TRBV10-1 to TRBJ2-7; D gene unclear. This CDR3 contains 11 residues. V was shortened by 10 bases and J by 4 bases, with 11 bases between the two germline ends. The germline gives CDR1 WNHNN, CDR2 SYGVQD (reference sequence). Written as DNA, the CDR3 is TGCGCCACCTCATTGGGGTACGAGCAGTACTTC. It yields the protein CATSLGYEQYF.

This clonotype has at least ten counts. The chain carries TRBV4-1 and TRBJ2-4; 10 bases agree with TRBD2. V shed 4 bases and J 4 bases; nucleotides not matched to a gene: 19. The CDR3 length is 20 residues. Germline loops: CDR1 MGHRA, CDR2 YSYEKL. The CDR3 DNA reads TGCGCCAGCAGCCCCCAACCCTCAAGGACTAGCGGCCCACCAAAAAACATTCAGTACTTC. Amino acids: CASSPQPSRTSGPPKNIQYF.

This clonotype was seen at least ten times. The chain links TRBV7-7 to TRBJ1-5, with TRBD1 matching over 7 bases. Germline V lookup: CDR1 SSHAT, CDR2 FNYEAQ (reference sequence). After removal of 5 bases from V and 4 bases from J, the junction contained 2 bases not matched to a gene. The CDR3 runs 13 residues. This chain's CDR3 is CASSTGENQPQHF. The CDR3 nucleotides are TGTGCCAGCAGCACAGGGGAGAATCAGCCCCAGCATTTT. Based on the CDR3 plus reference TRBV7-7 and TRBJ1-5, the full variable domain is GAGVSQSPRYKVTKRGQDVTLRCDPISSHATLYWYQQALGQGPEFLTYFNYEAQPDKSGLPSDRFSAERPEGSISTLTIQRTEQRDSAMYRCASSTGENQPQHFGDGTRLSIL.

This chain joins TRBV20-1 and TRBJ2-7; D is possibly TRBD1 (6 bases). Trimming removed 6 bases at V and 3 bases at J, with 15 bases between. The CDR3 has 13 amino acids. CDR1 and CDR2 from the germline V gene are DFQATT and SNEGSKA (reference sequence). The CDR3 nucleotides are TGCAGTGCCCATCGGGACAACCGCTACGAGCAGTACTTC. Amino acid sequence: CSAHRDNRYEQYF.

This clonotype is medium-sized within its sample. This chain links TRBV25-1 with TRBJ1-5; TRBD1 is a possible D gene (5 bases). V was shortened by 3 bases and J by 7 bases, with 13 bases between the two germline ends. Germline CDR1 MGHDK, CDR2 SYGVNS. This CDR3 contains 14 residues. CDR3 in amino acids: CASSDQGLKQPQHF. CDR3 DNA sequence: TGTGCCAGCAGTGATCAGGGTCTGAAGCAGCCCCAGCATTTT. The variable domain in full, with the rest retrieved from reference TRBV25-1 and TRBJ1-5, is EADIYQTPRYLVIGTGKKITLECSQTMGHDKMYWYQQDPGMELHLIHYSYGVNSTEKGDLSSESTVSRIRTEHFPLTLESARPSHTSQYLCASSDQGLKQPQHFGDGTRLSIL.

This clonotype was counted ten times or more. An end of the junction does not agree with germline; a read error may underlie this. The V gene is TRBV24-1, the J gene TRBJ2-3; TRBD2 matches at 9 bases. Germline loops: CDR1 KGHDR, CDR2 SFDVKD. The CDR3 is 16 amino acids. The CDR3 is CATSGGSGSMADTQYF. CDR3 DNA: TGTGCCACGAGTGGGGGTAGCGGGAGTATGGCAGATACGCAGTATTTT.

The table lists this clonotype with many counts. J is TRBJ2-7 and V is TRBV20-1; 11 bases fit TRBD2. V lost 8 bases to trimming and J lost 4 bases; unmatched junction nucleotides: 7. This CDR3 has 13 residues. In germline, CDR1 is DFQATT, CDR2 SNEGSKA (reference sequence). The CDR3 loop is CSTALAGGYEQYF. CDR3 nucleotide sequence: TGCAGTACCGCGTTAGCGGGAGGGTACGAGCAGTACTTC.

Ten or more counts support this clonotype. The chain joins TRBV20-1 to TRBJ2-3, with D maybe TRBD2 (6 bases). This CDR3 is 13 amino acids long. Between the trimmed V and J ends, which lost 2 bases and 8 bases, there was a span of 14 bases. CDR1 DFQATT and CDR2 SNEGSKA come from the germline V gene (reference sequence). The chain's CDR3 is CSARRDWGATQYF. As DNA, the CDR3 is TGCAGTGCTAGAAGGGACTGGGGAGCTACGCAGTATTTT.

Many counts were recorded for this clonotype. The V call is TRBV9, the J call TRBJ2-7; possible D gene TRBD1, 6 bases. The CDR3 is made up of 14 amino acids. Germline lookup yields CDR1 SGDLS and CDR2 YYNGEE. With 2 bases removed from V and 6 bases from J, the gap between germline ends came to 15 bases. CDR3 nucleotide sequence: TGTGCCAGCAGCGTGGGGACAATATCTTCCGAGCAGTACTTC. As protein: CASSVGTISSEQYF.

This clonotype was detected a few times. V and J are TRBV12-3 or TRBV12-4 and TRBJ2-3; TRBD2 matches at 8 bases. With V trimmed by 7 bases and J by 0 bases, 6 bases remained unmatched. The CDR3 is made up of 15 amino acids. The CDR3 coding sequence is TGTGCCAGCAACCCCCCTAGCGGGAGCACAGATACGCAGTATTTT. Translated: CASNPPSGSTDTQYF.

The chain is built from TRBV5-5 and TRBJ1-1; D not resolved. The CDR3 consists of 12 residues. The ends were cut back, 4 bases at V and 3 bases at J, with 7 bases in the middle. Looked up from germline, CDR1 is SGHKS and CDR2 is YYEKEE (reference sequence). CDR3 protein: CASSPGHTEAFF. CDR3 in DNA: TGTGCCAGCAGCCCCGGGCACACTGAAGCTTTCTTT.

The genes are TRBV12-3 or TRBV12-4 and TRBJ1-6; unclear D gene. The CDR3 length is 14 residues. V lost 5 bases, J lost 7 bases, and 12 bases lay in between. The CDR3 here is CASSRPEINSPLHF. The CDR3, as DNA: TGTGCCAGCAGTCGGCCCGAGATAAATTCACCCCTCCACTTT.

This clonotype was counted at least ten times. V gene TRBV3-1 combines with J gene TRBJ1-2; D not resolved. From germline, CDR1 is LGHDT and CDR2 YNNKEL (reference sequence). V gave up 6 bases and J gave up 5 bases, with 13 bases separating them. CDR3 length: 13 residues. The chain's CDR3 is CASSSDGLYGYTF. CDR3 nucleotide sequence: TGTGCCAGCAGTTCTGACGGCCTATATGGCTACACCTTC.

This clonotype was observed many times. The gene calls are TRBV20-1 and TRBJ2-5; D unresolved. The CDR3 is made up of 14 amino acids. CDR1 DFQATT and CDR2 SNEGSKA come from the germline V gene (reference sequence). Trimming left V 5 bases short and J 1 base short, with 14 bases between. CDR3 sequence (DNA): TGCAGTGCTCCCCTGCGCACCTTCCAAGAGACCCAGTACTTC. Translating gives CSAPLRTFQETQYF.

The V and J genes are TRBV3-1 and TRBJ2-7; maybe TRBD2 (7 bases). Germline assignment: CDR1 LGHDT and CDR2 YNNKEL (reference sequence). V was clipped by 0 bases and J by 2 bases, with 14 bases between them. CDR3 length equals 16 residues. This CDR3 is CASSQDRGTITYEQYF. DNA for the CDR3: TGTGCCAGCAGCCAAGATAGGGGGACTATCACCTACGAGCAGTACTTC.

The sample holds many counts of this clonotype. This sequence joins TRBV29-1 and TRBJ2-1; D is uncertain. This CDR3 contains 12 residues. V gave up 4 bases and J gave up 6 bases, with 10 bases separating them. CDR1 is SQVTM, CDR2 ANQGSEA, per germline. The CDR3 reads CSVGVARNEQFF. The CDR3 DNA sequence: TGCAGCGTTGGGGTGGCCCGCAATGAGCAGTTCTTC.

Many counts were recorded for this clonotype. The chain joins TRBV5-1 to TRBJ2-2, with 8 bases matching TRBD2. CDR3 length: 14 amino acids. CDR1 is SGHRS and CDR2 is YFSETQ in the germline V gene. Germline trimming cut 4 bases from V and 5 bases from J; bases unmatched to any gene: 4. The CDR3 region has the DNA TGCGCCAGCAGCCCAGGACTAGCTACCGGGGAGCTGTTTTTT. Its protein is CASSPGLATGELFF.

At least ten counts were recorded for this clonotype. This sequence joins TRBV5-4 and TRBJ2-7; TRBD2 might be the D (6 bases). Trimming left V 4 bases short and J 4 bases short, with 12 bases between. The V gene's germline CDR1 is SGHNT and CDR2 YYREEE (reference sequence). This CDR3 contains 13 residues. Here the CDR3 DNA reads TGTGCCAGCAGCCGGACTAACGAGTACGAGCAGTACTTC. Its protein is CASSRTNEYEQYF.

The chain employs TRBV29-1 and TRBJ2-5; no reliable D call. CDR1 is SQVTM and CDR2 is ANQGSEA in the germline V gene. The CDR3 loop spans 10 amino acids. The CDR3 loop is CCAKDETQYF. CDR3 coding DNA: TGCTGCGCCAAAGACGAGACCCAGTACTTC.

The chain employs TRBV3-1 and TRBJ1-5, with 9 bases matching TRBD1. Losses at the gene ends were 1 base for V and 4 bases for J; bases not matched to a gene: 5. This CDR3 region has 16 residues. The germline gives CDR1 LGHDT, CDR2 YNNKEL (reference sequence). The CDR3 sequence is CASSQAGTGWNQPQHF. The CDR3 DNA sequence: TGTGCCAGCAGCCAAGCCGGGACAGGGTGGAATCAGCCCCAGCATTTT. The full variable domain, its missing parts supplied by reference TRBV3-1 and TRBJ1-5, is DTAVSQTPKYLVTQMGNDKSIKCEQNLGHDTMYWYKQDSKKFLKIMFSYNNKELIINETVPNRFSPKSPDKAHLNLHINSLELGDSAVYFCASSQAGTGWNQPQHFGDGTRLSIL.

This clonotype was counted ten times or more. The V and J genes are TRBV20-1 and TRBJ1-1, with a weak D call TRBD1 (5 bases). CDR1 is DFQATT, CDR2 SNEGSKA, per germline (reference sequence). The CDR3 is 14 amino acids. V was pared by 0 bases and J by 4 bases, with 12 bases between. CDR3 loop: CSARDVGAGTEAFF. The CDR3 nucleotides are TGCAGTGCTAGAGATGTAGGGGCGGGCACTGAAGCTTTCTTT.

This clonotype came up many times. The chain employs TRBV5-1 and TRBJ2-1; D is possibly TRBD1 or TRBD2 (5 bases each). The V gene lost 2 bases and the J gene lost 9 bases, with 12 bases spanning the gap. The CDR3 length is 13 residues. CDR1 and CDR2 from the germline V gene are SGHRS and YFSETQ. The CDR3 DNA follows: TGCGCCAGCAGCTTAGAAGTGAGGGGTGAGCAGTTCTTC. Translating gives CASSLEVRGEQFF.